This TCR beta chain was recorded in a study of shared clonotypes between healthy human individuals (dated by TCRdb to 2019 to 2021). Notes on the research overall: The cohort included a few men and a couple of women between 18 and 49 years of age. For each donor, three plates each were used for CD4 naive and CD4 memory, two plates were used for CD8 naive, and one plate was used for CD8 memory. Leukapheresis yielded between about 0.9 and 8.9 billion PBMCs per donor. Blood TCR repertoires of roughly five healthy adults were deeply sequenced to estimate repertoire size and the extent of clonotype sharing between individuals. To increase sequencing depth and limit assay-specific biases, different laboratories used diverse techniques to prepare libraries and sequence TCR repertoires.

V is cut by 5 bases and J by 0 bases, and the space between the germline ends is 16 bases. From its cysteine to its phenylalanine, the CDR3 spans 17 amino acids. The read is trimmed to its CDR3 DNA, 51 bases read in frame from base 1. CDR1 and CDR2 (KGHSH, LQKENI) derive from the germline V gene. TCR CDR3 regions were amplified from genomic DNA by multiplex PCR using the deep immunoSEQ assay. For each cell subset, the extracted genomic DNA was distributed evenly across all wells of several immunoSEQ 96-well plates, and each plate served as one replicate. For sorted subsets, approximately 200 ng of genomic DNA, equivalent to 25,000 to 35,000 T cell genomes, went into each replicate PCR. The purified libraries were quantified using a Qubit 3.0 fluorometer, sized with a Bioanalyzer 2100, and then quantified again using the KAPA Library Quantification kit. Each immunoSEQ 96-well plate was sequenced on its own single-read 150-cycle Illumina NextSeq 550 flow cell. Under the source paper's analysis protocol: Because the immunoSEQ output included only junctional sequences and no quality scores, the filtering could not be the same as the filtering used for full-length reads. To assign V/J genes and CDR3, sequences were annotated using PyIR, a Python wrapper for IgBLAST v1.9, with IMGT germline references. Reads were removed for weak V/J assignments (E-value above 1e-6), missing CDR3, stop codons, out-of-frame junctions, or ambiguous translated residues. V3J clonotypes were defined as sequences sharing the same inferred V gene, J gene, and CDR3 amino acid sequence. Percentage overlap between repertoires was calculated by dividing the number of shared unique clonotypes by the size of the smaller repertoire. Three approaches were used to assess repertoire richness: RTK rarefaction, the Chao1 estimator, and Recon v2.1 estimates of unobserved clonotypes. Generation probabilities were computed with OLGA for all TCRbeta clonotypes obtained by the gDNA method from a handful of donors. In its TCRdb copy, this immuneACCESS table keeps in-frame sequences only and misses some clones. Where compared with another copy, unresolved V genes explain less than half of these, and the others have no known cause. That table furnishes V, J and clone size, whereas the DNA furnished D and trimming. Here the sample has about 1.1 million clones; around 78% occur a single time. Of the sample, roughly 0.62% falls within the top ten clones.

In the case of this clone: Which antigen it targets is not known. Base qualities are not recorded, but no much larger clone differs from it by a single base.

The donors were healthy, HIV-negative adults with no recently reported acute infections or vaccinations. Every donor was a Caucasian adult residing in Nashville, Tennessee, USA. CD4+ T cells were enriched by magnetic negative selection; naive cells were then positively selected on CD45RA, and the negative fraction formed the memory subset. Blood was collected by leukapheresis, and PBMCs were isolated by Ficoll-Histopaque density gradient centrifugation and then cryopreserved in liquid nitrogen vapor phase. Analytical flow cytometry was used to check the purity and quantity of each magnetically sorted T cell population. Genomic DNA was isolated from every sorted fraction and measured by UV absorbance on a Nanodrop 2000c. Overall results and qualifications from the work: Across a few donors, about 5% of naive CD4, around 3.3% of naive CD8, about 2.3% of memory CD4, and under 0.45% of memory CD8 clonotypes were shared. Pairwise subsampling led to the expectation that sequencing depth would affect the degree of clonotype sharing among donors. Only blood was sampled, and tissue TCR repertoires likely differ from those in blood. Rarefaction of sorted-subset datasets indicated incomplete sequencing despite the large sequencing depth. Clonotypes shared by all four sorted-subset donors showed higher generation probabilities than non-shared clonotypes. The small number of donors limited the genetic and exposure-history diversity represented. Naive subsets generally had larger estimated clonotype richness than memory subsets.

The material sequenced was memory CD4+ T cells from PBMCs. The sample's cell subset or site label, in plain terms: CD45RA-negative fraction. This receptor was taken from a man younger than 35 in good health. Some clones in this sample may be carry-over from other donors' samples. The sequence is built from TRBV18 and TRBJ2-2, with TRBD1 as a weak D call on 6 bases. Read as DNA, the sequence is TGTGCCAGCTCAGTAACACAGGGTTCCACGAACACCGGGGAGCTGTTTTTT. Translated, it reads CASSVTQGSTNTGELFF. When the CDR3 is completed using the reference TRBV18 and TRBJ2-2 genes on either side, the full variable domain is NAGVMQNPRHLVRRRGQEARLRCSPMKGHSHVYWYRQLPEEGLKFMVYLQKENIIDESGMPKERFSAEFPKEGPSILRIQQVVRGDSAAYFCASSVTQGSTNTGELFFGEGSRLTVL.